A single sample is the source of the 28 T cell receptor beta chains below, sequenced in a study of cytomegalovirus exposure and HLA in healthy donors. PCR used 60 Vbeta primers and 13 Jbeta primers. Method: immunoSEQ multiplex PCR; TCRdb's copy keeps in-frame clones and lacks some. Counted here are around 190,000 clones, 60% to 80% occurring once; the ten biggest clones make up about 2.8%. Sequencing input: PBMCs. Source of these receptors: a woman in her 30s in good health and CMV-seronegative.

The table lists this clone with a count of one. V and J are TRBV29-1 and TRBJ2-3; 15 positions agree with TRBD2. The CDR3 contains 15 residues. The germline V gene encodes CDR1 SQVTM and CDR2 ANQGSEA. J was trimmed by 3 bases and V by 4 bases; bases with no gene match: 2. The CDR3 DNA reads TGCAGCGTTGCAGGACTAGCGGGAGGGACAGATACGCAGTATTTT. This gives the protein CSVAGLAGGTDTQYF.

Only a few counts were recorded for this clone. The chain couples TRBV6-1 to TRBJ2-6, with unresolved D. The CDR3 contains 15 residues. With 7 bases removed from V and 0 bases from J, the gap between germline ends came to 10 bases. CDR1 and CDR2 from the germline V gene are MNHNS and SASEGT. The CDR3 coding sequence is TGTGCCAGCACTCCCAAGAGCTCTGGGGCCAACGTCCTGACTTTC. It specifies CASTPKSSGANVLTF.

This clone was observed a few times. This chain links TRBV19 with TRBJ2-5; D possibly corresponds to TRBD1 (6 bases). CDR1 LNHDA and CDR2 SQIVND come from the germline V gene (reference sequence). Between the trimmed V and J ends, which lost 4 bases and 4 bases, there was a span of 13 bases. The CDR3 contains 14 residues. CDR3 protein: CASSTDRRGETQYF. The DNA of the CDR3 is TGTGCCAGTAGTACCGACAGGAGAGGAGAGACCCAGTACTTC.

This chain connects TRBV4-2 to TRBJ2-5; TRBD1 matches 8 bases. The CDR3 runs 15 residues. Per germline, CDR1 LGHNA and CDR2 YNFKEQ. J gave up 5 bases and V 4 bases, and 9 bases lay outside the gene matches. The CDR3 sequence is CASSRLDRGQETQYF. The CDR3 region has the DNA TGTGCCAGCAGCCGGCTAGACAGGGGCCAGGAGACCCAGTACTTC.

The chain uses TRBV5-1 and TRBJ1-2; 10 nucleotides align to TRBD1. The CDR3 loop spans 14 amino acids. The V and J ends lost 0 bases and 5 bases, in that order; junction bases with no gene match: 1. Per germline, CDR1 SGHRS and CDR2 YFSETQ. The DNA of the CDR3 is TGCGCCAGCAGCTTGGGGACAGGGGGTTATGGCTACACCTTC. Amino acids: CASSLGTGGYGYTF.

In its sample, this clone was seen once. J is TRBJ2-3 and V is TRBV9; possibly TRBD2 for D (7 bases). Germline-derived CDR1 and CDR2 are SGDLS and YYNGEE. The CDR3 runs to 16 residues. Trimming shortened V by 0 bases and J by 3 bases, and 14 bases separated the two germline ends. The CDR3 here is CASSVGGGGVTDTQYF. The CDR3 coding sequence is TGTGCCAGCAGCGTAGGGGGGGGCGGGGTAACAGATACGCAGTATTTT.

This clone has more than one count but fewer than ten. This chain uses TRBV28 with TRBJ2-7; D remains ambiguous. The CDR3 is made up of 14 amino acids. Germline-derived CDR1 and CDR2 are MDHEN and SYDVKM. V lost 2 bases and J lost 3, with 11 bases in between. Written as DNA, the CDR3 is TGTGCCAGCAGTTTAGCAGGTTTCGACTACGAGCAGTACTTC. This gives the protein CASSLAGFDYEQYF.

The chain carries TRBV18 and TRBJ2-1; D unclear. CDR1 is KGHSH and CDR2 is LQKENI in the germline V gene. The CDR3 covers 12 residues. Trimming removed 2 bases at V and 10 bases at J, with 9 bases between. The CDR3, as DNA: TGTGCCAGCTCACCAAGTGCGGAGGAGCAGTTCTTC. This translates into CASSPSAEEQFF.

The genes are TRBV30 and TRBJ1-4; D might be TRBD1 (5 bases). V was cut by 2 bases and J by 8 bases, with 12 bases left in between. CDR3 size: 13 residues. Germline V lookup: CDR1 GTSNPN, CDR2 SVGIG (reference sequence). As DNA, the CDR3 is TGTGCCTGGAGTTGGCGGGAGGGGGAAAAACTGTTTTTT. Translated: CAWSWREGEKLFF.

The sample holds a few counts of this clone. V and J are TRBV29-1 and TRBJ2-1; maybe TRBD2 (6 bases). CDR3 length: 13 residues. Germline V gene lookup returns CDR1 SQVTM and CDR2 ANQGSEA. The V end lost 6 bases, the J end lost 3 bases, and 12 bases lay between the germline ends. The CDR3 region is CSVSGLLYNEQFF. The CDR3 nucleotides read TGCAGCGTCTCGGGACTCCTCTACAATGAGCAGTTCTTC.

V is TRBV5-1 and J is TRBJ2-3, with TRBD1 matching 9 bases. The CDR3 loop spans 17 amino acids. Germline V lookup: CDR1 SGHRS, CDR2 YFSETQ. The junction had 9 bases not matched to a gene; V was cut back by 4 bases and J by 0 bases. Here the CDR3 DNA reads TGCGCCAGCAGCACCGGACAGGGGATGTCCAGCACAGATACGCAGTATTTT. The encoded protein is CASSTGQGMSSTDTQYF.

V is TRBV19 and J is TRBJ2-5, with a possible D match to TRBD2 (6 bases). This CDR3 spans 15 amino acids. Trimming left V 3 bases short and J 5 bases short, with 16 bases between. Per germline, CDR1 LNHDA and CDR2 SQIVND (reference sequence). In DNA form, the CDR3 reads TGTGCCAGTAGTATCGGAGGGTTGGAAGGGGAGACCCAGTACTTC. Translated: CASSIGGLEGETQYF. Variable domain in full (rest from reference TRBV19 and TRBJ2-5): DGGITQSPKYLFRKEGQNVTLSCEQNLNHDAMYWYRQDPGQGLRLIYYSQIVNDFQKGDIAEGYSVSREKKESFPLTVTSAQKNPTAFYLCASSIGGLEGETQYFGPGTRLLVL.

V is TRBV5-4 and J is TRBJ2-2, with D perhaps TRBD1 (5 bases). This CDR3 has 15 residues. Germline CDR1 and CDR2: SGHNT and YYREEE (reference sequence). V was clipped by 2 bases and J by 1 base, with 9 bases between them. In DNA, the CDR3 is TGTGCCAGCAGCTTCAGCCAGGGGAACACCGGGGAGCTGTTTTTT. It yields the protein CASSFSQGNTGELFF.

The chain employs TRBV4-1 and TRBJ2-1, with 7 bases lining up with TRBD2. This CDR3 has 14 amino acids. The germline gives CDR1 MGHRA, CDR2 YSYEKL. Unmatched junction bases numbered 5, after V lost 1 base and J lost 8 bases. The CDR3 nucleotides read TGCGCCAGCAGCCAAGTCGGGAGGCCGGATGAGCAGTTCTTC. Translation gives CASSQVGRPDEQFF.

This clone has a handful of counts. The chain couples TRBV6-6 to TRBJ1-2, with TRBD1 identical over 10 bases. With 4 bases clipped from V and 6 bases from J, the junction kept 2 bases outside the gene matches. Germline V gene data show CDR1 as MNHNY and CDR2 as SVGAGI (reference sequence). The CDR3 extends over 13 amino acids. This CDR3 reads CASSLGQGDGYTF. The CDR3 DNA follows: TGTGCCAGCAGTTTAGGACAGGGGGATGGCTACACCTTC.

This clone was detected once. This rearrangement joins TRBV5-1 to TRBJ2-7; 8 bases line up with TRBD1. The V gene end was trimmed by 3 bases and the J gene end by 3 bases; junction bases not matched to a gene: 5. Germline loops: CDR1 SGHRS, CDR2 YFSETQ. The CDR3 is 14 residues long. The CDR3 protein is CASSSWTGSYEQYF. The DNA for the CDR3 is TGCGCCAGCAGCTCCTGGACAGGGAGCTACGAGCAGTACTTC.

The V call is TRBV7-9, the J call TRBJ2-5, with 8 bases aligning to TRBD1. In germline, CDR1 is SEHNR, CDR2 FQNEAQ (reference sequence). Trimming cost V 4 bases and J 4 bases; bases outside gene matches: 5. The CDR3 has 14 residues. The CDR3 DNA is TGTGCCAGCAGCTCCTCCGACAGGGGAGAGACCCAGTACTTC. As protein: CASSSSDRGETQYF.

In this sample, this clone turned up once. The V and J genes are TRBV13 and TRBJ2-5; 10 positions agree with TRBD1. V was pared by 5 bases and J by 2 bases, with 2 bases of the junction left unmatched. The CDR3 runs to 14 residues. Germline V CDR1 and CDR2: PRHDT, FYEKMQ (reference sequence). CDR3 residues: CASSDRGLQETQYF. In DNA form, the CDR3 reads TGTGCCAGCAGCGACAGGGGGCTTCAAGAGACCCAGTACTTC.

The chain joins TRBV4-1 to TRBJ1-2; D unclear. V gave up 4 bases and J gave up 7 bases, with 22 bases separating them. This CDR3 spans 16 amino acids. Germline V gives CDR1 MGHRA, CDR2 YSYEKL. CDR3 coding DNA: TGCGCCAGCAGCCGAGAAGATGGGTTGCGGGGTGGTGGCTACACCTTC. Protein product: CASSREDGLRGGGYTF.

CDR3 sequence (DNA): TGCGCCAGCAGCCTGACAGAGAATAGCAATCAGCCCCAGCATTTT. It codes for CASSLTENSNQPQHF. J is TRBJ1-5 and V is TRBV5-1, with a weak D call TRBD1 (5 bases). Germline CDR1 is SGHRS and CDR2 is YFSETQ. V was pared by 4 bases and J by 0 bases, with 11 bases between. The CDR3 has 15 residues.

The rearrangement uses TRBV5-1 and TRBJ2-5, with D maybe TRBD1 (6 bases). The J call is uncertain, as TRBJ2-7 better fits the DNA end. In germline, CDR1 is SGHRS, CDR2 YFSETQ. The CDR3 has 16 amino acids. Here the CDR3 DNA reads TGCGCCAGCAGCTTGGTTCCCGGACAGAACATCTACGAGCAGTACTTC. Translating it yields CASSLVPGQNIYEQYF.

The J gene is TRBJ2-7, the V gene TRBV14; D is uncertain. Trimming took off 4 bases at V and 5 bases at J, with 18 bases between the two ends. The CDR3 runs to 15 residues. Per the germline V gene, CDR1 is SGHDN and CDR2 is FVKESK. The CDR3 nucleotides are TGTGCCAGCAGCCGGATCCTACAAACCGAGGACGAGCAGTACTTC. Translating it yields CASSRILQTEDEQYF.

V is TRBV7-9 and J is TRBJ1-4, with D uncertain. Looked up from germline, CDR1 is SEHNR and CDR2 is FQNEAQ (reference sequence). CDR3 length: 13 amino acids. The V gene lost 1 base and the J gene lost 8 bases, with 8 bases spanning the gap. CDR3 protein: CASSLVVEEKLFF. The CDR3 nucleotides are TGTGCCAGCAGCTTAGTGGTTGAGGAAAAACTGTTTTTT.

The J gene is TRBJ2-3, the V gene TRBV5-1; TRBD2 matches at 15 bases. Per the germline V gene, CDR1 is SGHRS and CDR2 is YFSETQ. The CDR3 has 19 amino acids. V shed 4 bases, J shed 1 base, and the junction held 10 bases outside the gene matches. The DNA for the CDR3 is TGCGCCAGCAGCGCCGGACTAGCGGGGGGGACGAGACGCACAGATACGCAGTATTTT. Its protein product is CASSAGLAGGTRRTDTQYF.

The count of this clone is one. CDR3 nucleotides: TGCGCCAGCAGCAGGTTGGGGGAGGGCTACAATGAGCAGTTCTTC. Its protein product is CASSRLGEGYNEQFF. The chain employs TRBV5-1 and TRBJ2-1; 7 nucleotides align to TRBD2. Germline CDR1 and CDR2: SGHRS and YFSETQ. The V and J ends lost 4 bases and 3 bases, in that order; junction bases with no gene match: 7. The CDR3 consists of 15 residues.

The chain joins TRBV18 to TRBJ2-5, with TRBD1 matching 9 bases. Germline-derived CDR1 and CDR2 are KGHSH and LQKENI. The CDR3 has 13 amino acids. V trimming: 4 bases; J trimming: 4 bases; junction bases outside the gene matches: 1. The CDR3 DNA follows: TGTGCCAGCTCACGGGACAGGGTAGAGACCCAGTACTTC. Its translation: CASSRDRVETQYF.

The chain employs TRBV7-9 and TRBJ2-2, with 7 bases fitting TRBD2. The junction had 10 bases not matched to a gene; V was cut back by 8 bases and J by 4 bases. The CDR3 covers 15 residues. From germline, CDR1 is SEHNR and CDR2 FQNEAQ (reference sequence). Written as DNA, the CDR3 is TGTGCCAGCTGGGGGGGAGGGATCGGCACCGGGGAGCTGTTTTTT. Translation: CASWGGGIGTGELFF.

The chain uses TRBV5-6 and TRBJ1-2, with D possibly being TRBD1 (6 bases). Germline V lookup: CDR1 SGHDT, CDR2 YYEEEE. There are 14 residues in the CDR3. Deletions cut 2 bases from V and 7 bases from J, with 15 bases between. The CDR3 DNA follows: TGTGCCAGCAGCTTCATCAGGGGCGAAGGTGGCTACACCTTC. This encodes CASSFIRGEGGYTF.